This passage covers 29 T cell receptor beta chains from one sample sequenced in a study of cytotoxic CD8 clonotypes in ibrutinib-treated CLL. Clones were sequenced by immunoSEQ multiplex PCR, and TCRdb holds only the in-frame ones, with some missing. The table has approximately 92,000 clones, around 77% seen once. The source was PBMCs, collected after 24 months of ibrutinib treatment. The receptors here all came from a human donor with chronic lymphocytic leukemia.

This chain links TRBV29-1 with TRBJ2-2; 7 nucleotides agree with TRBD1. This CDR3 region has 15 residues. Unmatched junction bases numbered 15, after V lost 7 bases and J lost 7 bases. Germline values: CDR1 SQVTM, CDR2 ANQGSEA. CDR3 sequence: CSAKQGTASLGELFF. The CDR3 DNA reads TGCAGCGCGAAACAAGGGACAGCCAGCCTCGGGGAGCTGTTTTTT.

V is TRBV27 and J is TRBJ1-2; maybe TRBD1 (6 bases). V lost 0 bases, J lost 4 bases, and 15 bases lay in between. Germline values: CDR1 MNHEY, CDR2 SMNVEV (reference sequence). The CDR3 totals 16 residues. The CDR3 DNA is TGTGCCAGCAGTTTATCGAGAGGGGGTGCCCTCTATGGCTACACCTTC. Translation gives CASSLSRGGALYGYTF.

CDR3 sequence reads: CASRSDRGRRETQYF. The CDR3 DNA is TGTGCCAGCAGATCAGACAGGGGACGCAGAGAGACCCAGTACTTC. This sequence joins TRBV6-6 and TRBJ2-5; 8 bases agree with TRBD1. The V gene end was trimmed by 6 bases and the J gene end by 4 bases; junction bases not matched to a gene: 10. Germline V gene data show CDR1 as MNHNY and CDR2 as SVGAGI (reference sequence). The CDR3 is 15 residues long.

This sequence joins TRBV29-1 and TRBJ1-2, with TRBD1 identical over 10 bases. CDR3 length: 13 amino acids. The germline gives CDR1 SQVTM, CDR2 ANQGSEA. Losses at the gene ends were 6 bases for V and 4 bases for J; bases not matched to a gene: 5. The CDR3 loop is CSVGQGGIYGYTF. The CDR3 DNA sequence: TGCAGCGTCGGACAGGGGGGGATCTATGGCTACACCTTC.

The gene calls are TRBV5-6 and TRBJ2-7; D not resolved. Germline CDR1 SGHDT, CDR2 YYEEEE. This CDR3 has 16 amino acids. The V end lost 2 bases, the J end lost 7 bases, and 22 bases lay between the germline ends. The CDR3 loop is CASSFGLKIPFGEQYF. The CDR3 DNA follows: TGTGCCAGCAGCTTCGGTCTCAAGATCCCTTTCGGGGAGCAGTACTTC.

The V call is TRBV10-3, the J call TRBJ1-1; tentative D call: TRBD1 (5 bases). Germline V CDR1 and CDR2: ENHRY, SYGVKD. With 3 bases removed from V and 1 base from J, the gap between germline ends came to 18 bases. The CDR3 runs to 17 residues. The CDR3 region has the DNA TGTGCCATCAGTGATATTCAGCCAGGGTGGGAGAACACTGAAGCTTTCTTT. Protein product: CAISDIQPGWENTEAFF.

J is TRBJ1-2 and V is TRBV12-5; D possibly corresponds to TRBD1 (5 bases). This CDR3 spans 14 amino acids. Trimming cost V 5 bases and J 2 bases, with 12 bases left between them. Germline-derived CDR1 and CDR2 are LGHNT and FRNRAP. The CDR3 DNA reads TGTGCTAGTGGTCCGGGGACCAAGAACTATGGCTACACCTTC. It yields the protein CASGPGTKNYGYTF.

The chain recombines TRBV28 with TRBJ1-1, with TRBD1 as a possible D gene (6 bases). Looked up from germline, CDR1 is MDHEN and CDR2 is SYDVKM. The CDR3 runs to 13 residues. Trimming cost V 1 base and J 5 bases, with 8 bases left between them. CDR3 amino acids: CASSLSTGTEAFF. The CDR3 region has the DNA TGTGCCAGCAGTTTATCAACAGGGACTGAAGCTTTCTTT.

The table lists this clone with a count of one. The chain joins TRBV6-1 to TRBJ2-1; 8 bases agree with TRBD2. The V segment lost 2 bases and the J segment 4 bases; nucleotides outside the gene matches: 10. The CDR3 is made up of 17 amino acids. Looked up from germline, CDR1 is MNHNS and CDR2 is SASEGT. CDR3 DNA: TGTGCCAGCAGTGAAAGGAGCGGGAGTCGGTTTTACAATGAGCAGTTCTTC. Translating it yields CASSERSGSRFYNEQFF.

This chain joins TRBV5-8 and TRBJ2-3; perhaps TRBD1 as D (6 bases). Trimming took 4 bases from V and 1 from J, leaving 13 bases between them. CDR1 is SGHTS, CDR2 YDEGEE, per germline. The CDR3 runs to 15 residues. The CDR3 nucleotides are TGTGCCAGCAGCCTCCCGACAGGTCGCACAGATACGCAGTATTTT. It codes for CASSLPTGRTDTQYF. Variable domain in full (rest from reference TRBV5-8 and TRBJ2-3): EAGVTQSPTHLIKTRGQQATLRCSPISGHTSVYWYQQALGLGLQFLLWYDEGEERNRGNFPPRFSGRQFPNYSSELNVNALELEDSALYLCASSLPTGRTDTQYFGPGTRLTVL.

This chain links TRBV11-2 with TRBJ2-7; D gene uncertain. The germline CDR1 and CDR2 sequences are SGHAT and FQNNGV. V lost 1 base, J lost 5 bases, and 9 bases lay in between. The CDR3 has 13 amino acids. This CDR3 is CASSLGPRDEQYF. The CDR3 DNA follows: TGTGCCAGCAGCTTAGGCCCCCGGGACGAGCAGTACTTC.

This clone has a handful of counts. The chain links TRBV19 to TRBJ1-1; D is undetermined. From germline, CDR1 is LNHDA and CDR2 SQIVND (reference sequence). The CDR3 contains 13 residues. Trimming took 10 bases from V and 2 from J, leaving 14 bases between them. As DNA, the CDR3 is TGTGCCATCTCCTTCGACCTAAACACTGAAGCTTTCTTT. It encodes CAISFDLNTEAFF. The whole variable domain, remainder taken from reference TRBV19 and TRBJ1-1, is DGGITQSPKYLFRKEGQNVTLSCEQNLNHDAMYWYRQDPGQGLRLIYYSQIVNDFQKGDIAEGYSVSREKKESFPLTVTSAQKNPTAFYLCAISFDLNTEAFFGQGTRLTVV.

This chain links TRBV18 with TRBJ1-3; D remains ambiguous. Trimming shortened V by 1 base and J by 0 bases, and 10 bases separated the two germline ends. This CDR3 is built from 16 residues. Germline V lookup: CDR1 KGHSH, CDR2 LQKENI. The CDR3 bases are TGTGCCAGCTCACCACTCCCACAAACCTCTGGAAACACCATATATTTT. It specifies CASSPLPQTSGNTIYF.

The chain combines TRBV6-1 with TRBJ2-5; possibly TRBD1 for D (5 bases). The CDR3 consists of 15 residues. Trimming pared 7 bases from V and 5 bases from J, leaving 20 bases between. The germline V gene has CDR1 MNHNS and CDR2 SASEGT. This CDR3 reads CASKIQIGVLETQYF. The CDR3 DNA is TGTGCCAGCAAAATACAAATAGGGGTTTTGGAGACCCAGTACTTC.

This sequence joins TRBV7-2 and TRBJ2-5, with unresolved D. CDR1 is SGHTA, CDR2 FQGNSA, per germline. The V and J ends lost 8 bases and 5 bases respectively, with 9 bases between them. The CDR3 spans 11 residues. The CDR3 DNA sequence: TGTGCCAGCGTTGGGTGGGAGACCCAGTACTTC. This codes for CASVGWETQYF.

The V call is TRBV28, the J call TRBJ1-1; D unclear. Germline V gives CDR1 MDHEN, CDR2 SYDVKM. Trimming stripped 6 bases from V and 1 base from J, with 9 bases between. This CDR3 spans 13 amino acids. The CDR3 loop reads CASSPDGNTEAFF. The CDR3 DNA reads TGTGCCAGCAGCCCCGACGGGAACACTGAAGCTTTCTTT.

V and J are TRBV11-3 and TRBJ1-5; no firm D call. The CDR3 contains 15 residues. Germline CDR1 and CDR2: SGHNT and YENEEA. Trimming took off 5 bases at V and 4 bases at J, with 15 bases between the two ends. This chain's CDR3 is CASSKMHRENQPQHF. The CDR3 coding sequence is TGTGCCAGCAGCAAGATGCACCGGGAAAATCAGCCCCAGCATTTT.

This clone was seen only once. The rearrangement links TRBV5-5 to TRBJ1-2; 10 positions match TRBD1. CDR3 length: 16 amino acids. Germline-derived CDR1 and CDR2 are SGHKS and YYEKEE (reference sequence). The junction had 14 bases not matched to a gene; V was cut back by 4 bases and J by 8 bases. CDR3: CASSITRDRGAHGYTF. The CDR3 DNA reads TGTGCCAGCAGCATAACCCGGGACAGGGGTGCCCACGGCTACACCTTC. The whole variable domain, remainder taken from reference TRBV5-5 and TRBJ1-2, is DAGVTQSPTHLIKTRGQQVTLRCSPISGHKSVSWYQQVLGQGPQFIFQYYEKEERGRGNFPDRFSARQFPNYSSELNVNALLLGDSALYLCASSITRDRGAHGYTFGSGTRLTVV.

This rearrangement joins TRBV9 to TRBJ2-1, with 13 bases that match TRBD2. The CDR3 is made up of 15 amino acids. Trimming cost V 2 bases and J 5 bases; bases outside gene matches: 1. Per germline, CDR1 SGDLS and CDR2 YYNGEE. As DNA, the CDR3 is TGTGCCAGCAGCGTTGGACTAGCGGGAGACAATGAGCAGTTCTTC. Protein sequence: CASSVGLAGDNEQFF.

The genes are TRBV7-3 and TRBJ2-2; no firm D call. The V end lost 2 bases, the J end lost 5 bases, and 6 bases lay between the germline ends. Germline CDR1 and CDR2: SGHTA and FQGTGA. The CDR3 contains 13 residues. The CDR3 bases are TGTGCCAGCAGCTTAGGGCCTACCGGGGAGCTGTTTTTT. It yields the protein CASSLGPTGELFF. Full variable domain (rest looked up from reference TRBV7-3 and TRBJ2-2): GAGVSQTPSNKVTEKGKYVELRCDPISGHTALYWYRQSLGQGPEFLIYFQGTGAADDSGLPNDRFFAVRPEGSVSTLKIQRTERGDSAVYLCASSLGPTGELFFGEGSRLTVL.

The chain combines TRBV6-5 with TRBJ1-1, with unresolved D. Germline loops: CDR1 MNHEY, CDR2 SVGAGI. This CDR3 comprises 14 residues. Deletions cut 7 bases from V and 3 bases from J, with 15 bases between. CDR3 protein: CASIATAVDTEAFF. CDR3 in DNA: TGTGCCAGCATTGCAACGGCTGTTGACACTGAAGCTTTCTTT.

The J gene is TRBJ1-3, the V gene TRBV19, with 11 bases that match TRBD1. The ends lost 6 bases at V and 4 bases at J; junction bases unmatched: 8. The V gene's germline CDR1 is LNHDA and CDR2 SQIVND (reference sequence). The CDR3 length is 16 residues. This CDR3 reads CASSGGQGARGNTIYF. In DNA, the CDR3 is TGTGCCAGTAGCGGTGGACAGGGGGCGCGAGGAAACACCATATATTTT.

This sequence joins TRBV5-1 and TRBJ2-3; TRBD2 matches 8 bases. Trimming took 0 bases from V and 0 from J; bases not matched to a gene: 9. CDR1 and CDR2 from the germline V gene are SGHRS and YFSETQ. The CDR3 loop spans 18 amino acids. In nucleotides, the CDR3 is TGCGCCAGCAGCTTGGCCAGCGGGGGCTATGCTAGCACAGATACGCAGTATTTT. Protein: CASSLASGGYASTDTQYF.

A few counts support this clone. V usage is TRBV28 and J usage is TRBJ1-4; D perhaps matches TRBD1 (5 bases). This CDR3 has 14 amino acids. The V end was cut by 2 bases, the J end by 8 bases, with 12 bases between. Germline V gene lookup returns CDR1 MDHEN and CDR2 SYDVKM. CDR3 nucleotide sequence: TGTGCCAGCAGTTTAGGGCAGGGTAACGAAAAACTGTTTTTT. Protein: CASSLGQGNEKLFF.

This clone came up once. The V gene is TRBV29-1, the J gene TRBJ1-5; 9 nucleotides match TRBD1. Germline-derived CDR1 and CDR2 are SQVTM and ANQGSEA. Trimming took 6 bases from V and 5 from J; bases not matched to a gene: 5. This CDR3 contains 13 residues. CDR3 in amino acids: CSVRWTGDQPQHF. CDR3 DNA sequence: TGCAGCGTACGATGGACAGGGGATCAGCCCCAGCATTTT.

V usage is TRBV2 and J usage is TRBJ1-4; tentatively, D is TRBD1 (6 bases). Germline-derived CDR1 and CDR2 are SNHLY and FYNNEI. V was pared by 8 bases and J by 7 bases, with 17 bases between. CDR3 length: 14 residues. In nucleotides, the CDR3 is TGTGCCAGCTTAGAATCAGGGGCTGCTGAAAAACTGTTTTTT. Protein sequence: CASLESGAAEKLFF.

The chain recombines TRBV5-6 with TRBJ2-5; D might be TRBD1 or TRBD2, each matching 5 bases. V lost 6 bases to trimming and J lost 5 bases, with 20 bases between them. The germline V gene has CDR1 SGHDT and CDR2 YYEEEE. This CDR3 spans 15 amino acids. The CDR3 DNA reads as TGTGCCAGCACCCCCGAAGGGGCACCGGGGGAGACCCAGTACTTC. Its translation: CASTPEGAPGETQYF.

The rearrangement joins TRBV29-1 to TRBJ2-5, with D possibly matching TRBD2 (6 bases). V lost 1 base, J lost 4 bases, and 16 bases lay in between. Germline V gene sequence: CDR1 SQVTM, CDR2 ANQGSEA. There are 15 residues in the CDR3. CDR3 sequence: CSVEGGEVIAETQYF. CDR3 DNA: TGCAGCGTTGAAGGTGGGGAGGTTATAGCAGAGACCCAGTACTTC.

This clone has only one observation. The rearrangement joins TRBV14 to TRBJ2-1, with D tentatively TRBD2 (7 bases). CDR1 and CDR2 (germline): SGHDN, FVKESK. Trimming took off 0 bases at V and 9 bases at J, with 18 bases between the two ends. CDR3 length: 16 residues. CDR3 sequence: CASSQEGGRGGSEQFF. Written as DNA, the CDR3 is TGTGCCAGCAGCCAAGAAGGCGGCAGGGGAGGGAGTGAGCAGTTCTTC.